The following is a T cell receptor (beta chain) sequence with its context. This clonotype was seen ten or more times. Its antigen remains unidentified. Base qualities are not recorded, but no much larger clone differs from it by a single base. The source of the sample is a study of T cell repertoires in cytomegalovirus infection (dated by TCRdb to between 2019 and 2020). In the study overall: Peptide stimulations targeted recently identified HLA-C-restricted CMV epitopes, whose presentation resists viral immunomodulation, together with well-studied HLA-B-restricted epitopes. Donor HLA type was relevant to the analysis, because carriage of CMV infection together with the matching HLA type was indicated by public TCR beta signatures.

The treatment or condition label of this sample denotes: in vitro stimulation with specific CMV peptide epitopes to enrich CMV-specific T cells. General conclusions and limits of the study: Carriers of CMV infection plus the relevant HLA type were discriminated by the cumulative frequency of public TCR beta family members in the study cohort and in an independent 352-donor cohort. The ex vivo response was dominated by HLA-C-restricted CMV-specific TCR beta clonotypes, and the single most frequent clonotype in two of eight donors was supplied by these HLA-C-restricted clonotypes.

Instrument on record: Illumina HiSeq 1500. The public reads were run again by TCRdb, first through fastp at Q25 and then through MiXCR, and only productive beta chains were kept. Rows matching on CDR3 protein sequence are summarized as one entry with the most common DNA and genes. Recorded for this sample are around 300,000 distinct CDR3 sequences; about 20% of them occurred a single time. About 21% of the sample is held by the ten biggest clonotypes. The sample here was cultured PBMCs, taken from culture after CMV antigen stimulation. The sequence was obtained from a human donor in good health (CMV status not recorded). Some clones in this sample may be carry-over from other donors' samples.

The CDR3 has the sequence CASSLEPRSGGSPLHF. The nucleotides read TGTGCCAGCAGCTTAGAACCCAGGTCCGGGGGTTCACCCCTCCACTTT. This sequence uses TRBV7-2 and TRBJ1-6; TRBD1 is a possible D gene, resting on 5 matching bases. Based on the germline V gene, the CDR1 and CDR2 sequences are SGHTA and FQGNSA. The CDR3 numbers 16 residues from cysteine through phenylalanine. The CDR3 DNA has 48 bases and is translated from base 1. V loses 1 base, J loses 9 bases, and the germline ends lie 16 bases apart. With all but the CDR3 taken from the reference TRBV7-2 and TRBJ1-6 genes, the full variable domain is: GAGVSQSPSNKVTEKGKDVELRCDPISGHTALYWYRQSLGQGLEFLIYFQGNSAPDKSGLPSDRFSAERTGGSVSTLTIQRTQQEDSAVYLCASSLEPRSGGSPLHFGNGTRLTVT.